This T cell receptor beta chain was sequenced in a study of blood T cell repertoires in COVID-19. Study as a whole: T cells, B-cell-depleted T cells, or PBMCs provided the cDNA or gDNA that served as material.

V lost 6 bases, J lost 5 bases, and 18 bases lay in between. The V gene's germline CDR1 is SGDLS and CDR2 YYNGEE. CDR3 size: 15 residues. Original processing notes: Quantification of nucleated cells was approximated via reference gene primer amplification. Some clones are missing from TCRdb's copy, which holds only in-frame ones; the method was immunoSEQ multiplex PCR. The D gene and trimming were derived from the DNA, and the V and J assignments and clone size from that table. This sample has around 250,000 clones, with about 86% found just once. This rearrangement joins TRBV9 to TRBJ2-4; possible D gene TRBD2, 7 bases. Source material: PBMCs or T cells enriched from blood (not recorded which). The source of this sequence is a man in his thirties or forties with acute COVID-19. The CDR3 DNA reads TGTGCCAGCACCGAAGGGGGGGGGCCCCAAAACATTCAGTACTTC. It translates to CASTEGGGPQNIQYF.